The clone carrying this T cell receptor (beta chain) appeared a single time. This CDR3 spans 15 amino acids. V trimming: 1 base; J trimming: 6 bases; junction bases outside the gene matches: 6. The germline gives CDR1 SNHLY, CDR2 FYNNEI. The sample originates from a study of CD8+ T cells in alopecia areata. Once RNA had been extracted, it was reverse transcribed into cDNA to act as the sequencing template. TCRdb keeps only in-frame clones here, not all; method: immunoSEQ multiplex PCR. The sample contains roughly 200,000 clones, almost 65% of which appear only once. The sample consisted of CD4+ T cells sorted from blood, taken at week 0. The chain employs TRBV2 and TRBJ2-1; 7 nucleotides line up with TRBD2. The TCR was taken from a human donor with alopecia areata. The CDR3 loop reads CASSEGTRSLNEQFF. The CDR3 DNA is TGTGCCAGCAGTGAAGGGACTAGGTCCCTCAATGAGCAGTTCTTC. Looking up the rest from reference TRBV2 and TRBJ2-1 gives the full variable domain: EPEVTQTPSHQVTQMGQEVILRCVPISNHLYFYWYRQILGQKVEFLVSFYNNEISEKSEIFDDQFSVERPDGSNFTLKIRSTKLEDSAMYFCASSEGTRSLNEQFFGPGTRLTVL.